The subject of this entry is one TCR beta chain. The antigen is unknown. The source of the sample is a study of T cells in localized non-small cell lung cancer. This CDR3 spans 16 amino acids. Germline V CDR1 and CDR2: MDHEN, SYDVKM. Between the trimmed V and J ends, which lost 2 bases and 0 bases, there was a span of 8 bases. Generated by immunoSEQ multiplex PCR, the TCRdb table keeps only in-frame clones and is missing some. In the table there are some 28,000 clones, about nine tenths of which are singletons. Study-level points and caveats: The appearance of a median roughly 61 of the top 100 tumor clones was seen in adjacent lung. It was uninvolved adjacent lung that showed the highest T cell clonality, exceeding tumor. Longer overall survival was associated with a higher density of T cells in the blood. Sequencing was restricted to one tumor region; therefore, heterogeneity remains possible.

The sample consisted of peripheral blood, taken before any cancer treatment. V gene TRBV28 combines with J gene TRBJ1-6, with D uncertain. This TCR was sampled from a male donor aged 60 or over with stage I lung adenocarcinoma. CDR3 DNA sequence: TGTGCCAGCAGTTTAAGCAGGAGCTCCTATAATTCACCCCTCCACTTT. This gives the protein CASSLSRSSYNSPLHF.